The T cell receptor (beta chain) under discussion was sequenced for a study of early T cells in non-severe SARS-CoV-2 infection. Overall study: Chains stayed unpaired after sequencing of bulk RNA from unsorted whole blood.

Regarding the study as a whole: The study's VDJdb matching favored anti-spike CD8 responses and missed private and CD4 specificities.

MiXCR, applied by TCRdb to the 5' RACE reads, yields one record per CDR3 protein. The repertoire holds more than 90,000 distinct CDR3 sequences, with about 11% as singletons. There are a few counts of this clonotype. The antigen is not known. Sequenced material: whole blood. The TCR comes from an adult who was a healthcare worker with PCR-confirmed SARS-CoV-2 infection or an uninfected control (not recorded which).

Here the CDR3 reads CSVGRINTGELFF. CDR3 sequence (DNA): TGCAGCGTGGGACGGATAAACACCGGGGAGCTGTTTTTT. The rearrangement joins TRBV29-1 to TRBJ2-2; D possibly matches TRBD1 or TRBD2 (5 bases each). Trimming shortened V by 6 bases and J by 2 bases, and 10 bases separated the two germline ends. This CDR3 has 13 residues. The V gene's germline CDR1 is SQVTM and CDR2 ANQGSEA.